This T cell receptor (beta chain) was recorded in a study of T-cell memory formation after mild COVID-19. TCRdb re-called the 5' RACE reads through MiXCR, storing one row per CDR3 protein. The repertoire holds 350,000 to 500,000 distinct CDR3 sequences, with less than 25% as singletons. This clonotype has more than one count but fewer than ten. Germline V gene data show CDR1 as SQVTM and CDR2 as ANQGSEA. V shed 5 bases, J shed 6 bases, and the junction held 16 bases outside the gene matches. The CDR3 length is 18 residues. This chain connects TRBV29-1 to TRBJ2-1, with 13 bases identical to TRBD2. Specimen: PBMCs or a T cell subset sorted from them (not recorded which). This clonotype originated in an adult woman who had mild COVID-19 (a few samples of this study predate the infection). Cell type and time point are not known. The chain's CDR3 is CSVIFGKLAGGQGNEQFF. CDR3 in DNA: TGCAGCGTTATTTTTGGGAAACTAGCGGGAGGGCAGGGCAATGAGCAGTTCTTC.